This T cell receptor beta chain was captured in a study of tumor-infiltrating lymphocytes in localized non-small cell lung cancer. As for the study in general: Each patient gave resected tumor and non-adjacent uninvolved lung tissue. Findings and caveats of the study: Each assay used a separate piece of the same tissue. Not all patients were TCR sequenced, owing to tissue quantity. Tumors had more T cell infiltration than uninvolved lung, per TCRbeta sequencing and CD3 counts.

In its sample, this clone was seen once. Its target is unknown. Some clones are missing from TCRdb's copy, which holds only in-frame ones; the method was immunoSEQ multiplex PCR. The sample has over 9,500 clones; 80% to 85% are singletons. The source is a human donor with non-small cell lung cancer. The sample comprised uninvolved lung tissue not adjacent to the tumor.

CDR3 region: CASSLTDRGGAYEQYF. Here the CDR3 DNA reads TGTGCCAGCAGTTTGACGGACAGGGGAGGGGCCTACGAGCAGTACTTC. This chain links TRBV6-6 with TRBJ2-7; TRBD1 matches 9 bases. Germline CDR1 is MNHNY and CDR2 is SVGAGI (reference sequence). V was clipped by 4 bases and J by 2 bases; unmatched bases: 9. The CDR3 runs 16 residues.